Shown below are 4 T cell receptor beta chains from a single sample sequenced in a study of T cell clonality in common variable immunodeficiency. Generated by immunoSEQ multiplex PCR, the TCRdb table keeps only in-frame clones and is missing some. Sampling found tens of thousands of clones, none seen once. The sample taken for sequencing was peripheral blood mononuclear cells. These receptors were obtained from a person aged 18 to 70 in good health.

This clone was counted at least ten times. The read falls 3 residues short of the CDR3 end, and the missing part is taken from the germline J gene. This chain links TRBV20-1 with TRBJ1-4; possibly TRBD1 for D (5 bases). There are 11 residues in the CDR3. The germline V gene encodes CDR1 DFQATT and CDR2 SNEGSKA (reference sequence). The sequenced CDR3 bases are TGCAGTGCTAGGCGGGGGGAACCA. This encodes CSARRGEP. The CDR3 reads in full as CSARRGEPLFF.

At least ten counts were recorded for this clone. The read ends 3 residues before the CDR3 terminus; that terminus is restored from the germline J gene. This chain uses TRBV5-1 with TRBJ1-1; 7 bases are shared with TRBD1. From germline, CDR1 is SGHRS and CDR2 YFSETQ. With V trimmed by 4 bases and J by 5 bases, 8 bases remained unmatched. The CDR3 covers 14 residues. The CDR3 bases that were read are TGCGCCAGCAGCACCCAGGGGGGAAGAACTGAA. It yields the protein CASSTQGGRTE. The entire CDR3 protein is CASSTQGGRTEAFF.

This clone was counted ten times or more. Sequencing ends 3 residues short of the CDR3 end; the germline J gene provides the rest. This sequence joins TRBV5-1 and TRBJ2-7, with a weak D call TRBD2 (6 bases). Trimming removed 6 bases from V and 1 base from J, with 11 bases in between. This CDR3 has 13 residues. Germline values: CDR1 SGHRS, CDR2 YFSETQ. CDR3 DNA (partial): TGCGCCAGCAAAGCGGGCGGTTCCTACGAG. Protein product: CASKAGGSYE. In full, the CDR3 is CASKAGGSYEQYF.

This clone occurred many times. The CDR3 sequence is CSARDNFGTGRAQYF. The CDR3 bases that were read are TGCAGTGCTAGAGATAACTTCGGGACAGGGCGGGCG. The chain combines TRBV20-1 with TRBJ2-3; TRBD1 agrees at 9 bases. The read terminates 3 residues ahead of where the CDR3 ends, so the germline J gene completes it. The CDR3 has 15 amino acids. CDR1 and CDR2 (germline): DFQATT, SNEGSKA (reference sequence).